This record covers a single T cell receptor beta chain. The PCR was carried out with 60 Vbeta primers and 13 Jbeta primers. TCRdb keeps only in-frame clones here, not all; method: immunoSEQ multiplex PCR. There are 200,000 or so clones in the sample; approximately 80% occur only once, and roughly 2.6% lies in the top ten. The data originate from a study of cytomegalovirus exposure and HLA in healthy donors. For the study at large: Genetic ancestry analysis placed under 90% of the 398 donors that were genotyped in the Caucasian-associated cluster.

The sequence derives from a woman aged 45-65 years in good health and CMV-seropositive. Sequencing was done on a sample of PBMCs.

CDR3 coding DNA: TGCGCCAGCAGTCAATCGAAGGTGGCAGGGAGGAATGGCTACACCTTC. The encoded protein is CASSQSKVAGRNGYTF. The genes are TRBV23-1 and TRBJ1-2, with D possibly TRBD1 on 5 matching bases. TRBV23-1 is an ORF, with its function uncertain. V was trimmed by 0 bases and J by 6 bases, leaving 17 bases between them. The CDR3 is 16 residues long.